This paragraph reports one TCR beta chain. Its matching antigen is unknown. The data were obtained in a study of PD-1 blockade in classical Hodgkin lymphoma. Time point defined: cycle 4 day 1 (C4D1), after 6 weeks of nivolumab. Every patient was affected by relapse after autologous stem cell transplantation, while exposure to brentuximab vedotin was not uniform. Patients had relapsed/refractory classical Hodgkin lymphoma with complete response, partial response or progressive disease as best response. Broader study findings: Possibly reflecting disease activity or prior therapy, repertoire differences have causes that remain undefined.

Clones were sequenced by immunoSEQ multiplex PCR, and TCRdb holds only the in-frame ones, with some missing. The table shows approximately 110,000 clones, with roughly 87% occurring only once. The sequence was collected from a human donor with classical Hodgkin lymphoma. The input for sequencing was peripheral blood mononuclear cells (PBMCs), taken before the fourth cycle of nivolumab.

CDR3 protein: CASSPQTGGGYTF. CDR3 bases: TGTGCCAGTAGTCCTCAGACAGGGGGTGGCTACACCTTC. This sequence joins TRBV19 and TRBJ1-2, with 9 nucleotides matching TRBD1. Germline CDR1 reads LNHDA; CDR2 reads SQIVND (reference sequence). V shed 5 bases and J 7 bases; nucleotides not matched to a gene: 5. There are 13 residues in the CDR3.